These 11 T cell receptor beta chains came from one sample sequenced in a study of blood T cells in healthy people across ages. A second roughly 6 to 12 cycle PCR used barcoded and J-beta primers. TCRdb re-called the 5' RACE reads through MiXCR, storing one row per CDR3 protein. The sample yields 1.5 million to 2 million distinct CDR3 sequences, approximately 40% seen once. Sequenced input: blood. Receptors originate from a human donor in good health.

The CDR3 sequence is CAAGDPSGDETQYF. The CDR3 bases are TGCGCCGCTGGGGATCCTAGCGGGGATGAGACCCAGTACTTC. The chain combines TRBV5-1 with TRBJ2-7; 9 nucleotides agree with TRBD2. Matching the DNA end better, TRBJ2-5 makes the J call doubtful. This CDR3 has 14 residues. Germline CDR1 and CDR2: SGHRS and YFSETQ.

Comments on this clonotype: At one end the junction does not follow the germline gene, possibly because of a read error. The V and J genes are TRBV18 and TRBJ1-1; D is possibly TRBD1 (5 bases). This CDR3 contains 13 residues. The germline V gene encodes CDR1 KGHSH and CDR2 LQKENI. CDR3 loop: CASSPLQETEAFF. In DNA form, the CDR3 reads TGTGCCAGCTCGCCACTACAGGAGACTGAAGCTTTCTTT.

The chain couples TRBV7-2 to TRBJ2-7; D possibly corresponds to TRBD1 (6 bases). The germline V gene encodes CDR1 SGHTA and CDR2 FQGNSA. This CDR3 is built from 15 residues. V lost 5 bases and J 7 bases, leaving 21 bases between the germline ends. Here the CDR3 DNA reads TGTGCCAGCAGCCGCGACCGAGGACAGTTTTTGGAGCAGTACTTC. It specifies CASSRDRGQFLEQYF.

The chain employs TRBV9 and TRBJ1-2, with a weak D call TRBD1 (5 bases). The germline V gene has CDR1 SGDLS and CDR2 YYNGEE. The CDR3 is 14 amino acids. V was cut by 10 bases and J by 8 bases, with 24 bases left in between. The CDR3 DNA reads TGTGCCTGCGGCGTGTCAGGGACCAAGTCGGGCTACACCTTC. Its protein product is CACGVSGTKSGYTF.

V usage is TRBV20-1 and J usage is TRBJ2-5, with D unresolved. Between the trimmed V and J ends, which lost 6 bases and 0 bases, there was a span of 11 bases. The CDR3 extends over 13 amino acids. Germline V gene lookup returns CDR1 DFQATT and CDR2 SNEGSKA (reference sequence). The CDR3 nucleotides are TGCAGTGCGCTAGATAACAACCAAGAGACCCAGTACTTC. This encodes CSALDNNQETQYF.

This clonotype has ten or more counts. The chain has TRBV2 and TRBJ2-6; tentative D call: TRBD1 (5 bases). V lost 5 bases and J 3 bases, leaving 11 bases between the germline ends. Germline V gene data show CDR1 as SNHLY and CDR2 as FYNNEI. There are 15 residues in the CDR3. The CDR3 here is CASSLQGYGANVLTF. The CDR3 nucleotides are TGTGCCAGCAGTCTGCAGGGATATGGGGCCAACGTCCTGACTTTC.

The chain employs TRBV28 and TRBJ2-3, with D tentatively TRBD1 (6 bases). Trimming shortened V by 5 bases and J by 2 bases, and 17 bases separated the two germline ends. Germline V gene data show CDR1 as MDHEN and CDR2 as SYDVKM. The length of the CDR3 is 16 residues. The CDR3 bases are TGTGCCAGCAGTACCCAAACAGGGTTCTTCACAGATACGCAGTATTTT. Translated: CASSTQTGFFTDTQYF.

This clonotype occurred a few times. The CDR3 nucleotides are TGCAGCGTTTCCCCGGGGGGGCAAGAGACCCAGTACTTC. Amino acids: CSVSPGGQETQYF. The chain uses TRBV29-1 and TRBJ2-5; 8 nucleotides align to TRBD2. Trimming at V came to 5 bases and at J to 2 bases, leaving 4 bases not matched to a gene. The V gene's germline CDR1 is SQVTM and CDR2 ANQGSEA. CDR3 length equals 13 residues.

The chain combines TRBV18 with TRBJ1-6; 12 nucleotides agree with TRBD1. This CDR3 spans 16 amino acids. Trimming at V came to 5 bases and at J to 10 bases, leaving 9 bases not matched to a gene. Germline loops: CDR1 KGHSH, CDR2 LQKENI. CDR3 amino acids: CASSTGTGGTGSPLHF. The DNA for the CDR3 is TGTGCCAGCTCAACCGGGACAGGGGGCACAGGGTCACCCCTCCACTTT.

The chain employs TRBV20-1 and TRBJ2-4; D perhaps matches TRBD2 (6 bases). The J call may be wrong; the DNA end is better matched by TRBJ2-7. There are 12 residues in the CDR3. Germline-derived CDR1 and CDR2 are DFQATT and SNEGSKA (reference sequence). CDR3: CSASKTSYEQYF. CDR3 coding DNA: TGCAGTGCTAGTAAGACTAGCTACGAGCAGTACTTC.

The J gene is TRBJ1-2, the V gene TRBV7-9, with 12 bases lining up with TRBD1. The germline V gene encodes CDR1 SEHNR and CDR2 FQNEAQ (reference sequence). This CDR3 is built from 16 residues. Trimming took 5 bases from V and 5 from J; bases not matched to a gene: 9. CDR3 sequence: CASSTGTGGAFYGYTF. In DNA form, the CDR3 reads TGTGCCAGCAGCACCGGGACAGGGGGCGCATTTTATGGCTACACCTTC.